The subject of this entry is one TCR beta chain. The antigen is not known. Preparation of TRB cDNA libraries relied on 5' RACE carrying UMI labels. TCRdb reprocessed the 5' RACE reads; each CDR3 protein has one entry and no DNA is given. The sample's table shows over 50,000 distinct CDR3 sequences. Triplicate sorts of about 300,000 cells per CD8+ subset. This specimen belongs to a study of CXCR3-negative and CXCR3-positive naive CD8 T cells. Findings and caveats of the study: More hydrophobic TRB CDR3s occurred in CXCR3-positive than in CXCR3-negative naive cells.

This TCR came from a human donor in good health. Some clones in this sample may be carry-over from other donors' samples. The sample comprised naive CXCR3+ CD8+ T cells from blood. Subset here: CD45RO-CCR7+CD27+CD95- naive CD8+ T cells expressing CXCR3 (TNR3+).

The CDR3 is CASSLLVGDREEYGEQYF. The rearrangement links TRBV7-8 to TRBJ2-7; lacking DNA, the TRBD1 call made by TCRdb goes unchecked. The germline V gene has CDR1 SGHVS and CDR2 FQNEAQ. The CDR3 is 18 amino acids.